A single sample is the source of the 20 T cell receptor beta chains below, sequenced in a study of cytomegalovirus exposure and HLA in healthy donors. The PCR was carried out with 60 Vbeta primers and 13 Jbeta primers. Method: immunoSEQ multiplex PCR; TCRdb's copy keeps in-frame clones and lacks some. The table lists more than 150,000 clones, over 80% of them singletons. Specimen: PBMCs. The receptor source for this set is a man between 40 and 49 years old in good health and CMV-seronegative.

The chain combines TRBV6-6 with TRBJ1-2, with D possibly matching TRBD1 (6 bases). V gave up 2 bases and J gave up 0 bases, with 13 bases separating them. Germline V CDR1 and CDR2: MNHNY, SVGAGI (reference sequence). The CDR3 runs to 16 residues. The DNA of the CDR3 is TGTGCCAGCAGTTACGTGGGACAAGCACCTAACTATGGCTACACCTTC. Encoded protein: CASSYVGQAPNYGYTF.

The CDR3 sequence is CASNKLARGDTQYF. The CDR3 nucleotides are TGTGCCAGCAATAAACTAGCGCGAGGAGATACGCAGTATTTT. The V call is TRBV7-2, the J call TRBJ2-3; 7 nucleotides align to TRBD2. The germline gives CDR1 SGHTA, CDR2 FQGNSA. The CDR3 extends over 14 amino acids. V trimming: 7 bases; J trimming: 5 bases; junction bases outside the gene matches: 9.

The chain recombines TRBV5-4 with TRBJ2-7; TRBD1 matches at 8 bases. Germline V CDR1 and CDR2: SGHNT, YYREEE (reference sequence). This CDR3 has 14 residues. Unmatched junction bases numbered 6, after V lost 5 bases and J lost 2 bases. CDR3 nucleotides: TGTGCCAGCAGACTCGACAGGGGTCCCTACGAGCAGTACTTC. Translation gives CASRLDRGPYEQYF.

This clone came up a few times. J is TRBJ1-4 and V is TRBV6-5; perhaps TRBD1 as D (5 bases). The germline V gene has CDR1 MNHEY and CDR2 SVGAGI. The CDR3 contains 15 residues. V gave up 2 bases and J gave up 7 bases, with 14 bases separating them. The CDR3 nucleotides are TGTGCCAGCAGTTACGTGGCAGGGCGAGGTGAAAAACTGTTTTTT. The encoded protein is CASSYVAGRGEKLFF.

The gene calls are TRBV9 and TRBJ2-7; 8 nucleotides agree with TRBD1. V gave up 0 bases and J gave up 3 bases; unmatched junction bases: 11. Per the germline V gene, CDR1 is SGDLS and CDR2 is YYNGEE. The CDR3 extends over 17 amino acids. The CDR3 protein is CASSVEETGGTGYEQYF. The DNA for the CDR3 is TGTGCCAGCAGCGTAGAGGAAACAGGGGGTACGGGCTACGAGCAGTACTTC. The full variable domain, completed using reference TRBV9 and TRBJ2-7, is DSGVTQTPKHLITATGQRVTLRCSPRSGDLSVYWYQQSLDQGLQFLIQYYNGEERAKGNILERFSAQQFPDLHSELNLSSLELGDSALYFCASSVEETGGTGYEQYFGPGTRLTVT.

The V and J genes are TRBV5-4 and TRBJ2-7; 11 nucleotides line up with TRBD1. With V trimmed by 5 bases and J by 0 bases, 4 bases remained unmatched. The CDR3 extends over 15 amino acids. CDR1 is SGHNT and CDR2 is YYREEE in the germline V gene (reference sequence). CDR3 coding DNA: TGTGCCAGCAGTTACGGGACAGGGGGCTCCTACGAGCAGTACTTC. It is translated as CASSYGTGGSYEQYF.

Comments on this clone: At one boundary the junction diverges from the germline segment, which might be a read error. The chain carries TRBV28 and TRBJ2-2, with 10 bases matching TRBD1. CDR1 is MDHEN and CDR2 is SYDVKM in the germline V gene. This CDR3 region has 14 residues. CDR3 sequence reads: CASRTGGKHRGAVF. CDR3 DNA: TGTGCCAGCAGGACAGGGGGCAAACACCGGGGAGCTGTTTTT.

The chain carries TRBV5-1 and TRBJ2-3, with D possibly being TRBD2 (5 bases). Germline CDR1 reads SGHRS; CDR2 reads YFSETQ. The length of the CDR3 is 15 residues. The V end was cut by 3 bases, the J end by 0 bases, with 11 bases between. The DNA of the CDR3 is TGCGCCAGCAGCTGGGGAGTAGGCAGCACAGATACGCAGTATTTT. This encodes CASSWGVGSTDTQYF.

This clone has a single count. This chain connects TRBV9 to TRBJ2-3; 8 bases map to TRBD1. V was pared by 3 bases and J by 4 bases, with 10 bases of the junction left unmatched. The CDR3 is made up of 16 amino acids. Germline V gene lookup returns CDR1 SGDLS and CDR2 YYNGEE. The CDR3 nucleotides read TGTGCCAGCAGCGCCCTCGGGGCAGGGGGCGCAGATACGCAGTATTTT. As protein: CASSALGAGGADTQYF. Combining the CDR3 with reference TRBV9 and TRBJ2-3 gives the whole variable domain DSGVTQTPKHLITATGQRVTLRCSPRSGDLSVYWYQQSLDQGLQFLIQYYNGEERAKGNILERFSAQQFPDLHSELNLSSLELGDSALYFCASSALGAGGADTQYFGPGTRLTVL.

The gene calls are TRBV27 and TRBJ2-5; 11 bases are a match to TRBD2. The CDR3 is 16 amino acids. The trim removed 1 base at V and 1 base at J, leaving 2 bases unmatched. The V gene's germline CDR1 is MNHEY and CDR2 SMNVEV (reference sequence). The CDR3 loop is CASSLFLAGGQETQYF. The CDR3 bases are TGTGCCAGCAGTTTATTTCTAGCGGGGGGCCAAGAGACCCAGTACTTC.

The chain combines TRBV18 with TRBJ2-3; D might be TRBD1 (5 bases). Per the germline V gene, CDR1 is KGHSH and CDR2 is LQKENI. The CDR3 has 12 residues. V lost 5 bases, J lost 6 bases, and 9 bases lay in between. CDR3 sequence (DNA): TGTGCCAGCTCAAATAAGGGGGATACGCAGTATTTT. Its protein product is CASSNKGDTQYF. The full variable domain, rest sourced from reference TRBV18 and TRBJ2-3, is NAGVMQNPRHLVRRRGQEARLRCSPMKGHSHVYWYRQLPEEGLKFMVYLQKENIIDESGMPKERFSAEFPKEGPSILRIQQVVRGDSAAYFCASSNKGDTQYFGPGTRLTVL.

V is TRBV5-3 and J is TRBJ1-2; D is uncertain. TRBV5-3 is an ORF; its function is uncertain. Trimming removed 0 bases at V and 4 bases at J, with 7 bases between. The CDR3 covers 13 residues. CDR3 protein: CARSLGTAYGYTF. DNA for the CDR3: TGTGCCAGAAGCTTGGGAACAGCCTATGGCTACACCTTC.

J is TRBJ1-2 and V is TRBV27; 7 bases align to TRBD1. The J segment lost 8 bases and the V segment lost 0 bases, leaving 3 bases of the junction unmatched. Germline loops: CDR1 MNHEY, CDR2 SMNVEV (reference sequence). CDR3 size: 13 residues. The CDR3 is CASSLSAGGGYTF. The CDR3 coding sequence is TGTGCCAGCAGTTTATCGGCAGGGGGAGGCTACACCTTC.

This chain links TRBV10-3 with TRBJ2-1; TRBD2 matches 8 bases. The CDR3 has 15 residues. V lost 3 bases and J lost 3; bases outside the gene matches: 4. CDR1 is ENHRY and CDR2 is SYGVKD in the germline V gene. The CDR3 sequence is CAISERGGRYNEQFF. In DNA, the CDR3 is TGTGCCATCAGTGAACGGGGGGGGCGCTACAATGAGCAGTTCTTC.

CDR3 amino acids: CASSYATGAHGYTF. The CDR3 nucleotides are TGTGCCAGCAGTTATGCAACAGGGGCGCATGGCTACACCTTC. The chain carries TRBV7-9 and TRBJ1-2; 7 positions match TRBD1. Trimming at V came to 6 bases and at J to 6 bases, leaving 10 bases not matched to a gene. Germline values: CDR1 SEHNR, CDR2 FQNEAQ (reference sequence). The CDR3 covers 14 residues. Based on the CDR3 plus reference TRBV7-9 and TRBJ1-2, the full variable domain is DTGVSQNPRHKITKRGQNVTFRCDPISEHNRLYWYRQTLGQGPEFLTYFQNEAQLEKSRLLSDRFSAERPKGSFSTLEIQRTEQGDSAMYLCASSYATGAHGYTFGSGTRLTVV.

The V and J genes are TRBV7-3 and TRBJ2-3, with 8 positions matching TRBD2. Per germline, CDR1 SGHTA and CDR2 FQGTGA. The length of the CDR3 is 17 residues. J was trimmed by 4 bases and V by 3 bases; bases with no gene match: 12. The CDR3 protein is CASSLGRGSGAPDTQYF. CDR3 in DNA: TGTGCCAGCAGCTTGGGGAGAGGTAGCGGGGCCCCAGATACGCAGTATTTT.

The DNA for the CDR3 is TGCGCCAGCATCGGTCGGGGGGACAAGAGCTCCTACAATGAGCAGTTCTTC. Translation gives CASIGRGDKSSYNEQFF. The chain employs TRBV5-1 and TRBJ2-1, with D possibly TRBD2 on 7 matching bases. CDR3 size: 17 residues. CDR1 is SGHRS, CDR2 YFSETQ, per germline. V was cut by 6 bases and J by 0 bases, with 19 bases left in between. Complete variable domain (other parts from reference TRBV5-1 and TRBJ2-1): KAGVTQTPRYLIKTRGQQVTLSCSPISGHRSVSWYQQTPGQGLQFLFEYFSETQRNKGNFPGRFSGRQFSNSRSEMNVSTLELGDSALYLCASIGRGDKSSYNEQFFGPGTRLTVL.

This clone was picked up one time. The rearrangement uses TRBV19 and TRBJ2-2; 12 bases fit TRBD2. The CDR3 is 16 amino acids. V lost 6 bases to trimming and J lost 9 bases; unmatched junction nucleotides: 11. Germline V lookup: CDR1 LNHDA, CDR2 SQIVND (reference sequence). CDR3 region: CASRPLAGGLGRELFF. CDR3 nucleotides: TGTGCCAGTAGGCCTCTAGCGGGGGGGCTTGGACGGGAGCTGTTTTTT.

V is TRBV7-9 and J is TRBJ1-5; D call uncertain. Germline V gives CDR1 SEHNR, CDR2 FQNEAQ (reference sequence). The V and J ends lost 4 bases and 0 bases respectively, with 10 bases between them. The CDR3 extends over 15 amino acids. The CDR3 here is CASSSAENSNQPQHF. CDR3 DNA sequence: TGTGCCAGCAGCTCCGCGGAGAATAGCAATCAGCCCCAGCATTTT.

The V call is TRBV2, the J call TRBJ2-3; 7 positions agree with TRBD2. The CDR3 runs to 15 residues. CDR1 and CDR2 from the germline V gene are SNHLY and FYNNEI. With 4 bases clipped from V and 0 bases from J, the junction kept 4 bases outside the gene matches. CDR3 sequence reads: CASSGTSASTDTQYF. In DNA, the CDR3 is TGTGCCAGCAGTGGTACTAGCGCCAGCACAGATACGCAGTATTTT.